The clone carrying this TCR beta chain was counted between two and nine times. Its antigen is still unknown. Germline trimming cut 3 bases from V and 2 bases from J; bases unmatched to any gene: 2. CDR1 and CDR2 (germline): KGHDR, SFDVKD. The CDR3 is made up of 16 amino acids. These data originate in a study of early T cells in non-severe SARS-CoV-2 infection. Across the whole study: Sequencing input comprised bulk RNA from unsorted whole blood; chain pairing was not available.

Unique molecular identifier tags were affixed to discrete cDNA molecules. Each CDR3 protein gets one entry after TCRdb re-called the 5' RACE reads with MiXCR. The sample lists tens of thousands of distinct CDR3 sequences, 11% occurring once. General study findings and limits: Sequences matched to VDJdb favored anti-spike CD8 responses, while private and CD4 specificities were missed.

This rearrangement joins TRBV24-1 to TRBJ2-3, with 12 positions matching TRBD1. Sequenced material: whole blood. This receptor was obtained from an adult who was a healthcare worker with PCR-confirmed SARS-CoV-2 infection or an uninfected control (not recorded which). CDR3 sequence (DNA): TGTGCCACCAGTGATCCGGGACAGGGGGCCACAGATACGCAGTATTTT. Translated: CATSDPGQGATDTQYF.